What follows describes a single T cell receptor beta chain. The sample is drawn from a study of blood T cell repertoires in COVID-19. Looking at the study overall: The United States, Italy and Spain were the sources of the acute and convalescent COVID-19 samples. In each case, the material was cDNA or gDNA derived from T cells, B-cell-depleted T cells, or PBMCs.

Some clones are missing from TCRdb's copy, which holds only in-frame ones; the method was immunoSEQ multiplex PCR. The repertoire holds 150,000 to 180,000 clones, about four fifths seen once, with about 3.8% in the top ten. Germline V gene lookup returns CDR1 MNHEY and CDR2 SVGEGT. This CDR3 has 16 amino acids. V dropped 0 bases and J dropped 3 bases, with 14 bases sitting between them. J is TRBJ2-5 and V is TRBV6-2 or TRBV6-3; TRBD2 might be the D (5 bases). The receptor comes from a woman at least 80 years old with acute or convalescent COVID-19. Material for sequencing was peripheral blood. CDR3 sequence reads: CASSYSVTRFEETQYF. Written as DNA, the CDR3 is TGTGCCAGCAGTTACTCCGTTACTAGATTCGAAGAGACCCAGTACTTC.